Following are 2 T cell receptor beta chains from one sample sequenced in a study of blood T cell repertoires in COVID-19. The table came from immunoSEQ multiplex PCR; TCRdb's copy has only in-frame clones and leaves some out. The table includes 140,000 to 150,000 clones, approximately 80% detected once. The sample comprised peripheral blood. Receptors were obtained from a human donor in a cohort sampled during active COVID-19.

This chain connects TRBV27 to TRBJ1-5; 11 bases are shared with TRBD1. The CDR3 sequence is 16 residues long. Germline V gene data show CDR1 as MNHEY and CDR2 as SMNVEV (reference sequence). J lost 4 bases, V lost 4 bases, and 6 bases had no gene match. The CDR3 protein is CASSSSGTGGNQPQHF. CDR3 DNA: TGTGCCAGCAGTTCGTCGGGGACAGGGGGGAATCAGCCCCAGCATTTT.

V and J are TRBV11-3 and TRBJ2-2, with D possibly being TRBD2 (5 bases). The germline gives CDR1 SGHNT, CDR2 YENEEA. V lost 2 bases, J lost 5 bases, and 12 bases lay in between. The CDR3 sequence is 15 residues long. The CDR3 nucleotides are TGTGCCAGCAGCTTACCGGGAAAAGGGACCGGGGAGCTGTTTTTT. This codes for CASSLPGKGTGELFF.